One sample yielded the 32 T cell receptor beta chains listed below, sequenced in a study of human T cells and chemical hapten exposure. Indicated time point: patch test 1, 2 weeks after DPC sensitization. Treatment reported: therapeutic diphenylcyclopropenone sensitization with weekly scalp DPC. In TCRdb, the RACE reads were re-called with MiXCR into one record per CDR3 protein. This table has just under 350,000 distinct CDR3 sequences, 5.5% to 8% appearing once. The material was whole blood, obtained in connection with sensitization to the hapten diphenylcyclopropenone (DPC). These receptors came from a woman between 18 and 30 years old with alopecia areata. Some clones in this sample may be carry-over from other donors' samples.

This clonotype has ten or more counts. This chain uses TRBV20-1 with TRBJ2-5; 12 bases are shared with TRBD1. The CDR3 is 16 amino acids. The germline V gene has CDR1 DFQATT and CDR2 SNEGSKA (reference sequence). Trimming cost V 8 bases and J 5 bases; bases outside gene matches: 15. DNA for the CDR3: TGCAGTACTCGCATGGTGGGACAGGGGGCACGGGAGACCCAGTACTTC. It yields the protein CSTRMVGQGARETQYF.

This chain links TRBV28 with TRBJ2-1; TRBD2 matches at 8 bases. From germline, CDR1 is MDHEN and CDR2 SYDVKM. Germline trimming cut 8 bases from V and 9 bases from J; bases unmatched to any gene: 6. The CDR3 has 12 amino acids. The CDR3 region is CASDGGAGEQFF. The CDR3 bases are TGTGCCAGCGACGGGGGGGCCGGTGAGCAGTTCTTC.

This clonotype was counted between two and nine times. The chain combines TRBV5-1 with TRBJ1-1; D not certain. The CDR3 spans 15 residues. Trimming shortened V by 1 base and J by 0 bases, and 10 bases separated the two germline ends. In germline, CDR1 is SGHRS, CDR2 YFSETQ. The CDR3 spells CASSLFSSLNTEAFF. The CDR3 DNA is TGCGCCAGCAGCTTGTTCTCAAGCTTGAACACTGAAGCTTTCTTT. The full variable domain, with the rest looked up from reference TRBV5-1 and TRBJ1-1, is KAGVTQTPRYLIKTRGQQVTLSCSPISGHRSVSWYQQTPGQGLQFLFEYFSETQRNKGNFPGRFSGRQFSNSRSEMNVSTLELGDSALYLCASSLFSSLNTEAFFGQGTRLTVV.

The sample holds many counts of this clonotype. The rearrangement links TRBV5-6 to TRBJ2-3; possibly TRBD2 for D (6 bases). This CDR3 comprises 14 residues. Germline V gene sequence: CDR1 SGHDT, CDR2 YYEEEE. Trimming cost V 0 bases and J 6 bases, with 11 bases left between them. The CDR3 sequence is CASSLGLVPDTQYF. The DNA of the CDR3 is TGTGCCAGCAGCTTGGGACTAGTGCCCGATACGCAGTATTTT.

Ten or more counts support this clonotype. The CDR3 loop reads CASSLALTSTNEKLFF. CDR3 in DNA: TGCGCCAGCAGCTTGGCTCTCACTTCAACTAATGAAAAACTGTTTTTT. The gene calls are TRBV5-1 and TRBJ1-4; D ambiguous. This CDR3 region has 16 residues. V dropped 0 bases and J dropped 0 bases, with 9 bases sitting between them. Germline V gives CDR1 SGHRS, CDR2 YFSETQ.

This sequence joins TRBV4-1 and TRBJ1-4; 7 bases are shared with TRBD1. The CDR3 runs 15 residues. In germline, CDR1 is MGHRA, CDR2 YSYEKL. Trimming removed 8 bases from V and 8 bases from J; junction bases left unmatched: 14. The CDR3 sequence is CASGRSGQGDEKLFF. The CDR3 coding sequence is TGCGCCAGCGGTCGATCCGGGCAGGGGGACGAAAAACTGTTTTTT.

The chain uses TRBV7-2 and TRBJ2-3; 9 bases fit TRBD1. The germline CDR1 and CDR2 sequences are SGHTA and FQGNSA. The CDR3 runs to 16 residues. The V gene end was trimmed by 6 bases and the J gene end by 1 base; junction bases not matched to a gene: 8. The CDR3 bases are TGTGCCAGCAGGTTCACAGGGGGCGAAGGCACAGATACGCAGTATTTT. Translating it yields CASRFTGGEGTDTQYF.

This clonotype has ten or more counts. The chain uses TRBV3-1 and TRBJ2-2; D ambiguous. Germline V lookup: CDR1 LGHDT, CDR2 YNNKEL (reference sequence). Trimming removed 3 bases from V and 9 bases from J, with 11 bases in between. The CDR3 sequence is 13 residues long. The chain's CDR3 is CASSHLNGRELFF. The DNA for the CDR3 is TGTGCCAGCAGCCATCTTAATGGGCGGGAGCTGTTTTTT.

The rearrangement joins TRBV6-5 to TRBJ2-5; D uncertain. Germline V gene sequence: CDR1 MNHEY, CDR2 SVGAGI. This CDR3 has 14 amino acids. V lost 0 bases and J 4 bases, leaving 9 bases between the germline ends. CDR3 region: CASSYSAYRETQYF. The CDR3 DNA reads TGTGCCAGCAGTTACTCCGCCTATAGAGAGACCCAGTACTTC.

To note about this clonotype: A read error is possible here, since a much larger clone lies one base away. The V gene is TRBV6-5, the J gene TRBJ1-5; the match to TRBD1 covers 10 bases. This CDR3 comprises 14 residues. J gave up 4 bases and V 4 bases, and 1 base lay outside the gene matches. Germline lookup yields CDR1 MNHEY and CDR2 SVGAGI. CDR3 region: CASSWDRGNQPQHF. The CDR3, as DNA: TGTGCCAGCAGTTGGGACAGGGGAAATCAGCCCCAGCATTTT.

The rearrangement uses TRBV20-1 and TRBJ2-1, with a weak D call TRBD2 (5 bases). The CDR3 has 13 amino acids. Trimming left V 7 bases short and J 4 bases short, with 14 bases between. From germline, CDR1 is DFQATT and CDR2 SNEGSKA (reference sequence). The CDR3 here is CSVGGRLYNEQFF. CDR3 sequence (DNA): TGCAGTGTAGGCGGGCGTCTTTACAATGAGCAGTTCTTC.

This clonotype was detected many times. This chain uses TRBV11-2 with TRBJ1-1; the match to TRBD1 covers 10 bases. Germline lookup yields CDR1 SGHAT and CDR2 FQNNGV. With 6 bases clipped from V and 0 bases from J, the junction kept 10 bases outside the gene matches. The CDR3 is made up of 17 amino acids. The CDR3 DNA reads as TGTGCCAGCAGACTGACAGGGGGCTCTTTCTTGAACACTGAAGCTTTCTTT. It specifies CASRLTGGSFLNTEAFF.

The CDR3 sequence is CASSYVGQLSKNIQYF. In nucleotides, the CDR3 is TGTGCCAGCAGTTACGTGGGACAGCTTTCCAAAAACATTCAGTACTTC. This chain connects TRBV6-2 or TRBV6-3 to TRBJ2-4, with 7 bases identical to TRBD1. The CDR3 totals 16 residues. Germline V gene data show CDR1 as MNHEY and CDR2 as SVGEGT. V lost 2 bases to trimming and J lost 2 bases; unmatched junction nucleotides: 6.

This clonotype has a count of ten or more. In DNA, the CDR3 is TGTGCCAGCAGCCCCGGACTAGCGGGGAGAGAGACCCAGTACTTC. Translating gives CASSPGLAGRETQYF. The V gene is TRBV7-2, the J gene TRBJ2-5, with 12 bases matching TRBD2. This CDR3 contains 15 residues. Germline lookup yields CDR1 SGHTA and CDR2 FQGNSA. V was pared by 5 bases and J by 4 bases, with 5 bases of the junction left unmatched.

This clonotype has at least ten counts. The V call is TRBV29-1, the J call TRBJ2-7; D is unclear. V lost 4 bases and J 6 bases, leaving 10 bases between the germline ends. Germline CDR1 SQVTM, CDR2 ANQGSEA. The CDR3 is made up of 11 amino acids. The CDR3 sequence: CSVGLSGEQYF. The DNA for the CDR3 is TGCAGCGTTGGCCTATCGGGCGAGCAGTACTTC.

This clonotype has just a few counts. The gene calls are TRBV7-9 and TRBJ2-5, with a weak D call TRBD1 (5 bases). CDR1 is SEHNR and CDR2 is FQNEAQ in the germline V gene (reference sequence). The CDR3 loop spans 14 amino acids. V lost 4 bases to trimming and J lost 4 bases, with 13 bases between them. The CDR3 DNA follows: TGTGCCAGCAGCTCCCGACAGTTTTCAGAGACCCAGTACTTC. Its protein is CASSSRQFSETQYF.

This clonotype showed up just a few times. The chain joins TRBV6-2 or TRBV6-3 to TRBJ1-5, with 7 bases that match TRBD1. This CDR3 is 17 amino acids long. The germline V gene encodes CDR1 MNHEY and CDR2 SVGEGT. V was clipped by 2 bases and J by 2 bases; unmatched bases: 9. Here the CDR3 DNA reads TGTGCCAGCAGTTACCTTATTGGTCAGGGGGGCAATCAGCCCCAGCATTTT. Residues: CASSYLIGQGGNQPQHF.

This chain links TRBV27 with TRBJ2-3; D is unresolved. This CDR3 contains 16 residues. Germline loops: CDR1 MNHEY, CDR2 SMNVEV (reference sequence). The V end lost 4 bases, the J end lost 4 bases, and 18 bases lay between the germline ends. CDR3: CASSSLLMSWADTQYF. The CDR3 DNA reads TGTGCCAGCAGTTCCCTTTTGATGAGCTGGGCAGATACGCAGTATTTT.

This clonotype was seen at least ten times. This chain uses TRBV2 with TRBJ2-7; 7 bases fit TRBD2. Germline lookup yields CDR1 SNHLY and CDR2 FYNNEI. Trimming took 8 bases from V and 7 from J; bases not matched to a gene: 8. The CDR3 is 12 amino acids. The CDR3 coding sequence is TGTGCCAGCGCACTAGCGCCGCGGGAGCAGTACTTC. It encodes CASALAPREQYF.

This clonotype showed up many times. J is TRBJ2-5 and V is TRBV7-2, with TRBD1 matching over 9 bases. Germline V gives CDR1 SGHTA, CDR2 FQGNSA. The ends lost 6 bases at V and 7 bases at J; junction bases unmatched: 15. CDR3 length: 16 amino acids. The CDR3 reads CASRSPGQGSFGTQYF. The DNA for the CDR3 is TGTGCCAGCAGGAGTCCGGGACAGGGTTCGTTCGGGACCCAGTACTTC.

This clonotype was detected a few times. This sequence joins TRBV2 and TRBJ2-1; 11 nucleotides align to TRBD2. J lost 0 bases, V lost 2 bases, and 6 bases had no gene match. CDR1 SNHLY and CDR2 FYNNEI come from the germline V gene. The CDR3 is 18 residues long. CDR3 loop: CASSERLAGGSSYNEQFF. In nucleotides, the CDR3 is TGTGCCAGCAGTGAAAGGCTAGCGGGGGGAAGCTCCTACAATGAGCAGTTCTTC.

This clonotype came up many times. DNA of the CDR3: TGTGCCAGCAGCGTAGGGGTAGGGTTGAACACCGGGGAGCTGTTTTTT. Amino acid sequence: CASSVGVGLNTGELFF. V gene TRBV9 combines with J gene TRBJ2-2; D ambiguous. In germline, CDR1 is SGDLS, CDR2 YYNGEE. This CDR3 region has 16 residues. V lost 0 bases to trimming and J lost 1 base, with 10 bases between them. The whole variable domain, remainder taken from reference TRBV9 and TRBJ2-2, is DSGVTQTPKHLITATGQRVTLRCSPRSGDLSVYWYQQSLDQGLQFLIQYYNGEERAKGNILERFSAQQFPDLHSELNLSSLELGDSALYFCASSVGVGLNTGELFFGEGSRLTVL.

This clonotype was observed a handful of times. This chain uses TRBV5-1 with TRBJ1-6; no clear D gene. V was shortened by 3 bases and J by 8 bases, with 3 bases between the two germline ends. The V gene's germline CDR1 is SGHRS and CDR2 YFSETQ. CDR3 length: 11 residues. In DNA form, the CDR3 reads TGCGCCAGCAGCTACGATTCACCCCTCCACTTT. Protein: CASSYDSPLHF.

This clonotype was detected ten times or more. The CDR3 is CSVSGLAGNLYEQYF. As DNA, the CDR3 is TGCAGCGTATCTGGACTAGCGGGGAATCTCTACGAGCAGTACTTC. The gene calls are TRBV29-1 and TRBJ2-7; 12 nucleotides match TRBD2. Germline trimming cut 6 bases from V and 3 bases from J; bases unmatched to any gene: 9. The CDR3 extends over 15 amino acids. From germline, CDR1 is SQVTM and CDR2 ANQGSEA.

The chain recombines TRBV6-2 or TRBV6-3 with TRBJ2-2; D unresolved. CDR3 length: 16 residues. CDR1 and CDR2 from the germline V gene are MNHEY and SVGEGT. V gave up 0 bases and J gave up 3 bases, with 11 bases separating them. The DNA of the CDR3 is TGTGCCAGCAGTTACTCGAGCAACCGACACACCGGGGAGCTGTTTTTT. The encoded protein is CASSYSSNRHTGELFF.

Only a few counts were recorded for this clonotype. CDR3 coding DNA: TGCGCCAGCAGCTGGGGAGCCGGCTACACCTTC. Translation: CASSWGAGYTF. This chain connects TRBV5-1 to TRBJ1-2; D gene uncertain. CDR3 length equals 11 residues. Looked up from germline, CDR1 is SGHRS and CDR2 is YFSETQ. Trimming removed 3 bases from V and 8 bases from J, with 8 bases in between. The whole variable domain, remainder taken from reference TRBV5-1 and TRBJ1-2, is KAGVTQTPRYLIKTRGQQVTLSCSPISGHRSVSWYQQTPGQGLQFLFEYFSETQRNKGNFPGRFSGRQFSNSRSEMNVSTLELGDSALYLCASSWGAGYTFGSGTRLTVV.

There are many counts of this clonotype. The chain uses TRBV6-6 and TRBJ1-1; the D gene is possibly TRBD1 (5 bases). Trimming pared 2 bases from V and 1 base from J, leaving 11 bases between. The germline gives CDR1 MNHNY, CDR2 SVGAGI (reference sequence). The CDR3 is 15 amino acids. The CDR3 here is CASSYAGYPNTEAFF. The CDR3 bases are TGTGCCAGCAGTTACGCAGGGTACCCGAACACTGAAGCTTTCTTT.

The chain carries TRBV28 and TRBJ1-6; the match to TRBD1 covers 9 bases. Trimming took 3 bases from V and 9 from J; bases not matched to a gene: 6. CDR1 is MDHEN, CDR2 SYDVKM, per germline. The CDR3 is made up of 15 amino acids. The CDR3 sequence: CASSLTGGMVSPLHF. In nucleotides, the CDR3 is TGTGCCAGCAGTTTGACAGGGGGAATGGTTTCACCCCTCCACTTT. Filled out from reference TRBV28 and TRBJ1-6, the complete variable domain reads DVKVTQSSRYLVKRTGEKVFLECVQDMDHENMFWYRQDPGLGLRLIYFSYDVKMKEKGDIPEGYSVSREKKERFSLILESASTNQTSMYLCASSLTGGMVSPLHFGNGTRLTVT.

The CDR3, as DNA: TGTGCCAGCAGCTTGTTCGGGAACATGAACACTGAAGCTTTCTTT. It translates to CASSLFGNMNTEAFF. The rearrangement joins TRBV5-5 to TRBJ1-1; no clear D. This CDR3 has 15 residues. Trimming stripped 1 base from V and 0 bases from J, with 10 bases between. CDR1 and CDR2 (germline): SGHKS, YYEKEE (reference sequence).

The chain employs TRBV10-3 and TRBJ1-1, with a tentative D call TRBD1 (6 bases). This CDR3 region has 14 residues. Germline loops: CDR1 ENHRY, CDR2 SYGVKD. Trimming took 3 bases from V and 1 from J, leaving 9 bases between them. Here the CDR3 DNA reads TGTGCCATCAGTGATTGGGGGGCGAACACTGAAGCTTTCTTT. Protein: CAISDWGANTEAFF.

On this clonotype itself: A much more abundant neighbour one base away suggests this may be a read error. V usage is TRBV28 and J usage is TRBJ2-1, with a tentative D call TRBD2 (5 bases). Looked up from germline, CDR1 is MDHEN and CDR2 is SYDVKM. V was shortened by 2 bases and J by 8 bases, with 16 bases between the two germline ends. The CDR3 runs to 15 residues. The CDR3 region is CASSLIGVSKYEQFF. In DNA, the CDR3 is TGTGCCAGCAGTTTAATCGGGGTAAGCAAGTATGAGCAGTTCTTC.

This clonotype was counted many times. J is TRBJ2-5 and V is TRBV6-6; the match to TRBD1 covers 8 bases. The CDR3 length is 15 residues. V lost 2 bases to trimming and J lost 3 bases; unmatched junction nucleotides: 5. Looked up from germline, CDR1 is MNHNY and CDR2 is SVGAGI (reference sequence). The CDR3 nucleotides are TGTGCCAGCAGTTACGTCCTGACAGGGGAAGAGACCCAGTACTTC. This translates into CASSYVLTGEETQYF.